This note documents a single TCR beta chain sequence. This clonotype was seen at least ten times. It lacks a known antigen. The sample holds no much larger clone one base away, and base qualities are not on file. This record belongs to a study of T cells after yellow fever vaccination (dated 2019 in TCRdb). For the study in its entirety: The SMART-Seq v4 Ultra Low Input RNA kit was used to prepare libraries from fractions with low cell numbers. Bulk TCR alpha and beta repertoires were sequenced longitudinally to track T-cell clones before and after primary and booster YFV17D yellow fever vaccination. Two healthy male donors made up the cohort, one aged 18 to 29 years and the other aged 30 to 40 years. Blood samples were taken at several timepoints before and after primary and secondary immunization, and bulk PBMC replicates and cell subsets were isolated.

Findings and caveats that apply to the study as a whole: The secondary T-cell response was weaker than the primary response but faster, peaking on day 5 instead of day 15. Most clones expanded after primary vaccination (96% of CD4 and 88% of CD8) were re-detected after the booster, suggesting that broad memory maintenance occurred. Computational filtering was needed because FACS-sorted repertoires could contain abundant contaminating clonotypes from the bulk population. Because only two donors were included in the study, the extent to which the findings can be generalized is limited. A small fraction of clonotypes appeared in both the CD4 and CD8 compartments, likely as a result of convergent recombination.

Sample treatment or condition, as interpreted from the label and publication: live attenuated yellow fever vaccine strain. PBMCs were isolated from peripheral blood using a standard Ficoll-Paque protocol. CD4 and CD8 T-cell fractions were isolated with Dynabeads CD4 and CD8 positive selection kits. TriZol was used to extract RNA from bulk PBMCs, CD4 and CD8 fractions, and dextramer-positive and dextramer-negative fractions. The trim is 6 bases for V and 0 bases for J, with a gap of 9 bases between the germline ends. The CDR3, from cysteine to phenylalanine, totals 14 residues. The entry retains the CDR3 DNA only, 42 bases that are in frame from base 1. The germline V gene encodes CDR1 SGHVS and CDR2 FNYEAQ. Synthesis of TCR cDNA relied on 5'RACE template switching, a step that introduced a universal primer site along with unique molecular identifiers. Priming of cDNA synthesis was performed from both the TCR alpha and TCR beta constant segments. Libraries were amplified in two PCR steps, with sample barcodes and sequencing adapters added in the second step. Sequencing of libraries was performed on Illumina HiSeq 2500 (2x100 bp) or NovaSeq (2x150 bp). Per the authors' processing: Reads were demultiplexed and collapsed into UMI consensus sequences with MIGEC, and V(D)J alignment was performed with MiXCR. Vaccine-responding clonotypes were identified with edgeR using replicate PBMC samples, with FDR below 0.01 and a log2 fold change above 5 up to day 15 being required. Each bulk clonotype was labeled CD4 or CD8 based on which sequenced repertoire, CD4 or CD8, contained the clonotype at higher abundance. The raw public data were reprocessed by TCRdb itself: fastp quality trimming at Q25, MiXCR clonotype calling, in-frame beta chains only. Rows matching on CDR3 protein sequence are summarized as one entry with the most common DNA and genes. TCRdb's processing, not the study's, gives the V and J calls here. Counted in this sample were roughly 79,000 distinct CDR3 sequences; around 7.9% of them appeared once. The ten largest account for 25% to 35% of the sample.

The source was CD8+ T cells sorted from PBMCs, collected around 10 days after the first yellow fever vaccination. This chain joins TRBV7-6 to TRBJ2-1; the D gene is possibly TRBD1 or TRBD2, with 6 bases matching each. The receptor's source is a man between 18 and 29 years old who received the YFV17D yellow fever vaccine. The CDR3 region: CASSTGASYNEQFF. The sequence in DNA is TGTGCCAGCAGTACGGGGGCCTCCTACAATGAGCAGTTCTTC.